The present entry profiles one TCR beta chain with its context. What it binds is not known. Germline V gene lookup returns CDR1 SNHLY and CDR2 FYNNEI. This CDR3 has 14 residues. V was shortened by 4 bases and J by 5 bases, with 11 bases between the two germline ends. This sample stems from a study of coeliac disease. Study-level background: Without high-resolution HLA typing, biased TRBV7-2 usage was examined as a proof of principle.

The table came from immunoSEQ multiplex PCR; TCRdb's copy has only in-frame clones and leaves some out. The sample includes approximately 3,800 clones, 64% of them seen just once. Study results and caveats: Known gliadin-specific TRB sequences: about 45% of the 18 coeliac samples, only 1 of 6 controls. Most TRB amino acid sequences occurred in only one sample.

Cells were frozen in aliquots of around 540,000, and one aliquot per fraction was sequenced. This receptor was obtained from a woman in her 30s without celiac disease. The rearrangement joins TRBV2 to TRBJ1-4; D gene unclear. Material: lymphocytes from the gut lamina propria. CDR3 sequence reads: CASSVRLANEKLFF. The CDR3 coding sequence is TGTGCCAGCAGTGTGAGACTGGCAAATGAAAAACTGTTTTTT.